This TCR beta chain derives from a study of blood T cell repertoires in COVID-19. The CDR3 is made up of 18 amino acids. Germline CDR1 is MGHDK and CDR2 is SYGVNS. V dropped 5 bases and J dropped 4; count of bases not matched to a gene: 12. In the study's own analysis: It was from reference gene primer amplification that nucleated cell counts were estimated. TCRdb's copy holds only in-frame clones and misses some; the assay was immunoSEQ multiplex PCR. D and trimming come from the DNA, and the V and J calls and clone size come from that table. The profile shows under 150,000 clones, approximately 80% of them singletons.

Sequencing was carried out using peripheral blood. V gene TRBV25-1 combines with J gene TRBJ2-3, with 13 bases fitting TRBD2. The source of this sequence is a man aged 60-69 years with active or convalescent COVID-19. CDR3 loop: CASSPRPWTSGSPDTQYF. The CDR3 DNA sequence: TGTGCCAGCAGTCCCCGCCCTTGGACTAGCGGGAGCCCAGATACGCAGTATTTT.